The text below deals with one T cell receptor beta chain. Libraries were prepared by immunoSEQ multiplex PCR; TCRdb keeps only in-frame clonotypes and omits some of them. Of 150,000 or so clones listed, around nine tenths were seen once; the top ten hold around 2.9%. This sample was taken from a study of blood T cell repertoires in COVID-19. V was cut by 3 bases and J by 6 bases, with 11 bases left in between. The CDR3 is 14 residues long. Germline V gene lookup returns CDR1 KGHDR and CDR2 SFDVKD. The V gene is TRBV24-1, the J gene TRBJ1-5; no reliable D call. This receptor was taken from a man between 60 and 70 years old with active or convalescent COVID-19. The sample taken for sequencing was peripheral blood. CDR3 nucleotide sequence: TGTGCCACCAGTGATGGCCCGGGTCGTCAGCCCCAGCATTTT. Protein product: CATSDGPGRQPQHF.